This T cell receptor beta chain was sequenced during a study of T cell repertoires in cytomegalovirus infection. Whole-study context: CMV infection and matching HLA type were both indicated by public TCR beta signatures.

To note about this clonotype: Its specificity is unknown.

Whole-study results and caveats: Carriage of CMV together with the relevant HLA was identifiable through cumulative public TCR beta family frequency.

TCRdb independently ran MiXCR on the reads; one entry per CDR3 protein. The sample includes 80,000 or so distinct CDR3 sequences, about 24% seen only once; the top ten take roughly 50%. The CDR3 runs 13 residues. Trimming cost V 0 bases and J 5 bases; bases outside gene matches: 3. The germline V gene encodes CDR1 GTSNPN and CDR2 SVGIG (reference sequence). The source of this sequence is a human donor in good health (CMV status not recorded). Some clones in this sample may be carry-over from other donors' samples. The chain has TRBV30 and TRBJ1-1, with 7 bases aligning to TRBD1. The input for sequencing was CD8+ T cells from cultured PBMCs, taken from culture after CMV antigen stimulation. The chain's CDR3 is CAWSVAGGTEAFF. The CDR3 DNA reads TGTGCCTGGAGTGTGGCAGGGGGGACTGAAGCTTTCTTT.